These 18 T cell receptor beta chains originate from one sample sequenced in a study of blood T cell repertoires in COVID-19. Measured with immunoSEQ multiplex PCR; TCRdb has only the in-frame clones, and not every one. The table has 150,000 or so clones, around 85% seen once. The sequencing sample was made of peripheral blood. The receptor set was obtained from a man between 60 and 70 years old with acute or convalescent COVID-19.

The chain recombines TRBV5-4 with TRBJ2-3; D remains ambiguous. Germline lookup yields CDR1 SGHNT and CDR2 YYREEE (reference sequence). Trimming left V 0 bases short and J 4 bases short, with 9 bases between. The length of the CDR3 is 14 residues. For the CDR3, the DNA is TGTGCCAGCAGCTTGGAGATTAGTGCAGATACGCAGTATTTT. Translated: CASSLEISADTQYF. Based on the CDR3 plus reference TRBV5-4 and TRBJ2-3, the full variable domain is ETGVTQSPTHLIKTRGQQVTLRCSSQSGHNTVSWYQQALGQGPQFIFQYYREEENGRGNFPPRFSGLQFPNYSSELNVNALELDDSALYLCASSLEISADTQYFGPGTRLTVL.

The rearrangement joins TRBV24-1 to TRBJ2-3; 13 positions match TRBD2. Unmatched junction bases numbered 14, after V lost 9 bases and J lost 6 bases. Germline assignment: CDR1 KGHDR and CDR2 SFDVKD. The CDR3 length is 17 residues. The CDR3 DNA is TGTGCCACCTGCCGGTGGACTAGCGGGAGAATGGAGGATACGCAGTATTTT. Translated, it gives CATCRWTSGRMEDTQYF.

This rearrangement joins TRBV25-1 to TRBJ1-2, with D possibly TRBD1 on 5 matching bases. From germline, CDR1 is MGHDK and CDR2 SYGVNS. This CDR3 has 15 amino acids. The V end was cut by 4 bases, the J end by 0 bases, with 12 bases between. In DNA form, the CDR3 reads TGTGCCAGCAGTGTAATAACGGGGGCTAACTATGGCTACACCTTC. Its protein is CASSVITGANYGYTF.

This clone showed up just once. The chain has TRBV30 and TRBJ2-3; TRBD2 might be the D (5 bases). The CDR3 loop spans 14 amino acids. Germline V CDR1 and CDR2: GTSNPN, SVGIG (reference sequence). The V gene lost 1 base and the J gene lost 6 bases, with 14 bases spanning the gap. This chain's CDR3 is CAWSGAGNYDTQYF. In nucleotides, the CDR3 is TGTGCCTGGAGTGGGGCCGGGAACTACGATACGCAGTATTTT.

The V and J genes are TRBV5-5 and TRBJ2-7; perhaps TRBD1 as D (7 bases). Trimming left V 5 bases short and J 2 bases short, with 20 bases between. CDR3 length: 16 amino acids. The V gene's germline CDR1 is SGHKS and CDR2 YYEKEE (reference sequence). CDR3 sequence reads: CASRLASGTVTYEQYF. CDR3 nucleotide sequence: TGTGCCAGCAGACTAGCCTCCGGGACAGTCACCTACGAGCAGTACTTC.

This chain links TRBV27 with TRBJ2-1; D ambiguous. There are 15 residues in the CDR3. V lost 6 bases, J lost 4 bases, and 16 bases lay in between. Germline V gene sequence: CDR1 MNHEY, CDR2 SMNVEV (reference sequence). CDR3 bases: TGTGCCAGCAGCTCCATAGAGATCTGGTACAATGAGCAGTTCTTC. Translation: CASSSIEIWYNEQFF.

The V gene is TRBV7-8, the J gene TRBJ1-5; 7 bases align to TRBD1. The ends lost 4 bases at V and 6 bases at J; junction bases unmatched: 6. The germline CDR1 and CDR2 sequences are SGHVS and FQNEAQ. This CDR3 comprises 14 residues. The CDR3 nucleotides read TGTGCCAGCAGCTCACGACAGGGAACTCAGCCCCAGCATTTT. Translation gives CASSSRQGTQPQHF.

The V gene is TRBV5-1, the J gene TRBJ2-2, with D possibly TRBD1 on 7 matching bases. CDR3 length equals 14 residues. V was cut by 2 bases and J by 4 bases, with 9 bases left in between. Germline CDR1 and CDR2: SGHRS and YFSETQ. Here the CDR3 DNA reads TGCGCCAGCAGCTTTCAGGGGGGCACCGGGGAGCTGTTTTTT. It codes for CASSFQGGTGELFF.

The chain carries TRBV27 and TRBJ1-4; 7 bases align to TRBD1. Germline-derived CDR1 and CDR2 are MNHEY and SMNVEV (reference sequence). Trimming removed 6 bases from V and 4 bases from J; junction bases left unmatched: 11. The CDR3 covers 16 residues. CDR3 DNA sequence: TGTGCCAGCAGCCCCCCAAAGGGGGCAGGTAATGAAAAACTGTTTTTT. It yields the protein CASSPPKGAGNEKLFF.

The V gene is TRBV13, the J gene TRBJ2-7; 12 bases are shared with TRBD2. Trimming removed 5 bases from V and 5 bases from J; junction bases left unmatched: 10. This CDR3 spans 16 amino acids. The germline gives CDR1 PRHDT, CDR2 FYEKMQ (reference sequence). CDR3 protein: CASSRPSGRASHEQYF. CDR3 nucleotides: TGTGCCAGCAGCCGCCCTAGCGGGAGGGCCTCTCACGAGCAGTACTTC.

The chain combines TRBV7-3 with TRBJ1-6, with 8 positions matching TRBD1. The germline CDR1 and CDR2 sequences are SGHTA and FQGTGA. The CDR3 sequence is 14 residues long. With V trimmed by 5 bases and J by 10 bases, 7 bases remained unmatched. The CDR3 nucleotides are TGTGCCAGCAGCGCCCGACAGGGGATCTCACCCCTCCACTTT. It codes for CASSARQGISPLHF.

The rearrangement links TRBV3-1 (or the pseudogene TRBV3-2) to TRBJ2-1; the match to TRBD2 covers 8 bases. The germline gives CDR1 LGHDT, CDR2 YNNKEL (reference sequence). CDR3 length: 15 residues. V lost 5 bases to trimming and J lost 2 bases; unmatched junction nucleotides: 5. Written as DNA, the CDR3 is TGTGCCAGCAGCTATACTAGCGGACCCTACAATGAGCAGTTCTTC. This sequence encodes CASSYTSGPYNEQFF.

The chain carries TRBV28 and TRBJ1-2; possibly TRBD1 for D (5 bases). The CDR3 sequence is 14 residues long. In germline, CDR1 is MDHEN, CDR2 SYDVKM. V was trimmed by 7 bases and J by 0 bases, leaving 12 bases between them. This chain's CDR3 is CASMGGLTNYGYTF. CDR3 bases: TGTGCCAGCATGGGGGGGTTAACTAACTATGGCTACACCTTC.

This chain uses TRBV7-6 with TRBJ2-7; TRBD2 matches at 7 bases. Per germline, CDR1 SGHVS and CDR2 FNYEAQ. V lost 7 bases, J lost 7 bases, and 19 bases stayed unmatched. CDR3 length: 16 residues. The CDR3 loop is CASNPRGGSPNGEQYF. As DNA, the CDR3 is TGTGCCAGCAACCCACGGGGCGGGAGTCCCAATGGTGAGCAGTACTTC.

The J gene is TRBJ2-1, the V gene TRBV29-1; tentatively, D is TRBD1 (5 bases). V shed 4 bases and J shed 5 bases, with 12 bases lying between them. The CDR3 contains 13 residues. From germline, CDR1 is SQVTM and CDR2 ANQGSEA. The DNA of the CDR3 is TGCAGCGTTGGGTCACAGGTGGACAATGAGCAGTTCTTC. This gives the protein CSVGSQVDNEQFF.

V and J are TRBV3-1 (or the pseudogene TRBV3-2) and TRBJ1-1, with 10 bases identical to TRBD1. After removal of 1 base from V and 4 bases from J, the junction contained 3 bases not matched to a gene. The CDR3 runs 15 residues. The germline V gene has CDR1 LGHDT and CDR2 YNNKEL (reference sequence). In DNA, the CDR3 is TGTGCCAGCAGCCAAGTATGGACAGGGGGCACTGAAGCTTTCTTT. Protein product: CASSQVWTGGTEAFF.

The DNA for the CDR3 is TGTGCCAGCAGTGAAATGCGGAACACTGAAGCTTTCTTT. Translating gives CASSEMRNTEAFF. The chain links TRBV2 to TRBJ1-1; D gene unclear. The CDR3 is 13 amino acids. V was clipped by 2 bases and J by 1 base, with 5 bases between them. The germline V gene has CDR1 SNHLY and CDR2 FYNNEI.

V gene TRBV15 combines with J gene TRBJ1-3; no firm D call. The V gene lost 0 bases and the J gene lost 0 bases, with 6 bases spanning the gap. The CDR3 runs to 15 residues. CDR1 and CDR2 from the germline V gene are LNHNV and YYDKDF (reference sequence). The CDR3 nucleotides read TGTGCCACCAGCAGAGATGTCGTCTCTGGAAACACCATATATTTT. Its protein is CATSRDVVSGNTIYF.